These 5 T cell receptor beta chains were all obtained from the same sample, sequenced in a study of T-cell memory formation after mild COVID-19. MiXCR, applied by TCRdb to the 5' RACE reads, yields one record per CDR3 protein. Among approximately 450,000 distinct CDR3 sequences listed, 15% to 20% were seen once. Sequenced sample: PBMCs or a T cell subset sorted from them (not recorded which). The source of these receptors is an adult woman who had mild COVID-19 (a few samples of this study predate the infection). Cell type and time point are not known.

This chain connects TRBV7-6 to TRBJ2-2, with 10 nucleotides matching TRBD2. The length of the CDR3 is 18 residues. V shed 0 bases and J 0 bases; nucleotides not matched to a gene: 4. From germline, CDR1 is SGHVS and CDR2 FNYEAQ. CDR3 sequence reads: CASSLAASGGANTGELFF. CDR3 coding DNA: TGTGCCAGCAGCTTAGCGGCTAGCGGGGGCGCGAACACCGGGGAGCTGTTTTTT.

This clonotype was counted a few times. The chain is built from TRBV12-3 or TRBV12-4 and TRBJ2-3, with TRBD1 matching over 9 bases. This CDR3 comprises 15 residues. V was clipped by 6 bases and J by 5 bases; unmatched bases: 9. CDR3 protein: CASRPRDRVKDTQYF. In DNA, the CDR3 is TGTGCCAGCAGACCCAGGGACAGGGTAAAAGATACGCAGTATTTT.

The chain combines TRBV27 with TRBJ2-5; 8 positions match TRBD2. The trim removed 4 bases at V and 9 bases at J, leaving 10 bases unmatched. The germline V gene encodes CDR1 MNHEY and CDR2 SMNVEV (reference sequence). There are 14 residues in the CDR3. The CDR3 spells CASSSIAGLRSQYF. In DNA form, the CDR3 reads TGTGCCAGCAGTTCGATAGCGGGGCTAAGGTCCCAGTACTTC.

This clonotype has only a few counts. The chain employs TRBV6-2 or TRBV6-3 and TRBJ1-1; D remains unclear. Germline V gene lookup returns CDR1 MNHEY and CDR2 SVGEGT. The CDR3 has 14 residues. Trimming left V 3 bases short and J 4 bases short, with 12 bases between. The CDR3 protein is CASSYSLGITEAFF. Here the CDR3 DNA reads TGTGCCAGCAGTTATAGTCTCGGGATCACTGAAGCTTTCTTT.

This clonotype occurred a few times. This chain joins TRBV29-1 and TRBJ2-3, with 10 bases lining up with TRBD2. The CDR3 is 14 amino acids. CDR1 is SQVTM, CDR2 ANQGSEA, per germline. The V segment lost 4 bases and the J segment 4 bases; nucleotides outside the gene matches: 5. CDR3 bases: TGCAGCGTTGGTCCTAGCGGGAGCGCAGATACGCAGTATTTT. Translated: CSVGPSGSADTQYF.